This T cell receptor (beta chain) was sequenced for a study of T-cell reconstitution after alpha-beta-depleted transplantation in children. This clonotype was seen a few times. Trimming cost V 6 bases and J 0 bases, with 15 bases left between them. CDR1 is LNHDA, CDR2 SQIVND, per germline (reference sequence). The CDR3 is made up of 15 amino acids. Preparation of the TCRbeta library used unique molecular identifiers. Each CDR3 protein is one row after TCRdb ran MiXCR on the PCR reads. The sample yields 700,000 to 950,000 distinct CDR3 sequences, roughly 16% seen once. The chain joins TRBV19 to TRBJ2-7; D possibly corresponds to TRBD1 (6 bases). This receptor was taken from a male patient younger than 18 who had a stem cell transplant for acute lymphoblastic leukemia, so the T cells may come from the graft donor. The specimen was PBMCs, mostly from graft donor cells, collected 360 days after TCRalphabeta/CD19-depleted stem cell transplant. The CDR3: CASSPMGHSSYEQYF. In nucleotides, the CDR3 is TGTGCCAGTAGCCCGATGGGACATAGCTCCTACGAGCAGTACTTC.